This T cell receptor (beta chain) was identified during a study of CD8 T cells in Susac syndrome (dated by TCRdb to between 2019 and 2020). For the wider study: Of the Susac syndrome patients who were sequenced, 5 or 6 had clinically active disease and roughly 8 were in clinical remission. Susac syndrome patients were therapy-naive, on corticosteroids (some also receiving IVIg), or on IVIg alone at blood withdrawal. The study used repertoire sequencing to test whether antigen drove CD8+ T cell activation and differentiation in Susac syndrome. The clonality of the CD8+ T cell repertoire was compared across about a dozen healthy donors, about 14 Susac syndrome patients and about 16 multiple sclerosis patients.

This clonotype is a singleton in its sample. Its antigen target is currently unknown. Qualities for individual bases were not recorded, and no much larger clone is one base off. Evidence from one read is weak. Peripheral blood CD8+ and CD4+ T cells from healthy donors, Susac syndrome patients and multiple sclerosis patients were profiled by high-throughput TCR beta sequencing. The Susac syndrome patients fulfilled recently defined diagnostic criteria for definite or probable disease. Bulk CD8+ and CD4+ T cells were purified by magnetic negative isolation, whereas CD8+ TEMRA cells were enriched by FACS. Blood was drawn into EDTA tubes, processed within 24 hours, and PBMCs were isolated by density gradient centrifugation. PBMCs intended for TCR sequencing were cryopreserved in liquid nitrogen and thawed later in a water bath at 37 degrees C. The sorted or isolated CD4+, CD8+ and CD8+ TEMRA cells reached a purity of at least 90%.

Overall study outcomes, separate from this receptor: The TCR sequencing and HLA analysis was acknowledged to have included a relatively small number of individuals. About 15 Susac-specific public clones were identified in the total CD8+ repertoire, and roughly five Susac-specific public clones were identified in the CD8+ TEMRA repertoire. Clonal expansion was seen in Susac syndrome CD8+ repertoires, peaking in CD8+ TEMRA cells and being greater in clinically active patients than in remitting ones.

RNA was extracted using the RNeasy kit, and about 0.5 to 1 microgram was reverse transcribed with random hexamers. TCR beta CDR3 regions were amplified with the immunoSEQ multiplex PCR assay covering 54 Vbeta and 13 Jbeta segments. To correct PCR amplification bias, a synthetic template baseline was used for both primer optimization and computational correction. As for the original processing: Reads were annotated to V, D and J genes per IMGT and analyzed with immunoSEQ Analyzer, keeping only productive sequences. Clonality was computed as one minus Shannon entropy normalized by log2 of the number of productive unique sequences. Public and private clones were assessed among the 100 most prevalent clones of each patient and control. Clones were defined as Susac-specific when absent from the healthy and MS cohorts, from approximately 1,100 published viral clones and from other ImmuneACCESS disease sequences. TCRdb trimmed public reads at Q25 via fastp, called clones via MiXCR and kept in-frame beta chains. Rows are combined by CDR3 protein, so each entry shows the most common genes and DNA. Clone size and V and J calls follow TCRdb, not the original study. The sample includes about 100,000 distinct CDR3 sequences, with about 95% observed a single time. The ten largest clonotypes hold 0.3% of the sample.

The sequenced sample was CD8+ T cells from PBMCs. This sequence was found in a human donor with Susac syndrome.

The nucleotide sequence is given as TGTGCCAGCTCGACAGTCACAGATACGCAGTATTTT. It codes for CASSTVTDTQYF. Recombination linked TRBV12-3 or TRBV12-4 to TRBJ2-3, and perhaps TRBD1 as D gene, on 5 matching bases. Measured from the cysteine to the phenylalanine, the CDR3 is 12 residues long. The entry retains the CDR3 DNA only, 36 bases that are in frame from base 1. V is clipped by 8 bases and J by 2 bases, and the sequence between their germline boundaries is 8 bases long.